One sample yielded the 22 T cell receptor beta chains listed below, sequenced in a study of response to subunit inactivated influenza vaccine. TCRdb re-called the RT-PCR reads with MiXCR, one entry per CDR3 protein. The sample has 650,000 to 850,000 distinct CDR3 sequences; approximately 15% are singletons. Sequencing used PBMCs from blood, obtained 14 to 15 days before vaccination. Receptor source: a man in his fifties who received an inactivated influenza vaccine.

The chain has TRBV7-2 and TRBJ2-2, with D perhaps being TRBD1 or TRBD2 (7 bases each). CDR1 SGHTA and CDR2 FQGNSA come from the germline V gene. V lost 7 bases and J 2 bases, leaving 17 bases between the germline ends. The CDR3 is made up of 16 amino acids. The CDR3 is CASIAAGQSNTGELFF. CDR3 DNA sequence: TGTGCCAGCATCGCAGCGGGACAGTCAAACACCGGGGAGCTGTTTTTT.

V is TRBV19 and J is TRBJ1-1; TRBD1 matches at 7 bases. Germline V lookup: CDR1 LNHDA, CDR2 SQIVND (reference sequence). This CDR3 region has 13 residues. V gave up 4 bases and J gave up 6 bases; unmatched junction bases: 5. The CDR3 here is CASSTTGLAEAFF. The CDR3 DNA is TGTGCCAGTAGTACGACAGGGTTGGCTGAAGCTTTCTTT.

This clonotype was observed many times. V gene TRBV24-1 combines with J gene TRBJ1-5; unclear D gene. Per germline, CDR1 KGHDR and CDR2 SFDVKD. V lost 5 bases to trimming and J lost 5 bases, with 9 bases between them. This CDR3 has 13 amino acids. The CDR3 loop reads CATSGSDYQPQHF. The CDR3 nucleotides are TGTGCCACCAGTGGGTCGGATTATCAGCCCCAGCATTTT.

Turning to this clonotype: This may come from a read error, since a much larger clone is one base off. V gene TRBV12-3 or TRBV12-4 combines with J gene TRBJ1-5; D is unresolved. The CDR3 contains 13 residues. The CDR3 is CASSLFSNQPQPF. CDR3 nucleotides: TGTGCCAGCAGTTTATTCAGCAATCAGCCCCAGCCTTTT.

Of note for this clonotype: One end of the junction does not line up with germline, which may come from a read error. This chain joins TRBV20-1 and TRBJ2-3; a possible D gene is TRBD1 (5 bases). The CDR3 extends over 15 amino acids. From germline, CDR1 is DFQATT and CDR2 SNEGSKA (reference sequence). The DNA for the CDR3 is TGCAGTGCCCCTGGAAGGCTAGGTCCCACAGGTACGCAGTATTTT. Encoded protein: CSAPGRLGPTGTQYF.

Ten or more counts support this clonotype. V is TRBV12-3 or TRBV12-4 and J is TRBJ2-7, with D unresolved. The germline V and J ends were trimmed by 6 bases and 0 bases, with 9 bases remaining between them. This CDR3 region has 13 residues. Here the CDR3 reads CASRQASSYEQYF. The CDR3 coding sequence is TGTGCCAGCAGGCAGGCTAGCTCCTACGAGCAGTACTTC.

This clonotype was recorded a few times. V usage is TRBV7-2 and J usage is TRBJ2-7; 11 bases fit TRBD2. Germline V gene data show CDR1 as SGHTA and CDR2 as FQGNSA. J was trimmed by 4 bases and V by 5 bases; bases with no gene match: 4. The length of the CDR3 is 14 residues. CDR3 DNA sequence: TGTGCCAGCAGCACGACTAGCGGGGCGTACGAGCAGTACTTC. Translating it yields CASSTTSGAYEQYF. Full variable domain (missing parts from reference TRBV7-2 and TRBJ2-7): GAGVSQSPSNKVTEKGKDVELRCDPISGHTALYWYRQSLGQGLEFLIYFQGNSAPDKSGLPSDRFSAERTGGSVSTLTIQRTQQEDSAVYLCASSTTSGAYEQYFGPGTRLTVT.

V usage is TRBV20-1 and J usage is TRBJ2-1; 13 bases are a match to TRBD2. CDR3 length: 16 amino acids. Germline CDR1 reads DFQATT; CDR2 reads SNEGSKA (reference sequence). With 1 base clipped from V and 10 bases from J, the junction kept 10 bases outside the gene matches. The CDR3 sequence is CSARVGWGLAGNEQFF. The CDR3 coding sequence is TGCAGTGCTAGAGTTGGTTGGGGACTAGCGGGAAACGAGCAGTTCTTC.

This clonotype was observed many times. The chain recombines TRBV6-1 with TRBJ1-1; D is undetermined. V lost 4 bases, J lost 0 bases, and 9 bases lay in between. Germline loops: CDR1 MNHNS, CDR2 SASEGT. The length of the CDR3 is 14 residues. The CDR3 DNA follows: TGTGCCAGCAGTGTAGTCCTTATGAACACTGAAGCTTTCTTT. The encoded protein is CASSVVLMNTEAFF.

This rearrangement joins TRBV28 to TRBJ2-1; D may be TRBD2 (6 bases). Germline CDR1 MDHEN, CDR2 SYDVKM. The V gene lost 6 bases and the J gene lost 2 bases, with 20 bases spanning the gap. This CDR3 is 17 amino acids long. The CDR3 spells CASSPLLVAGPYNEQFF. Here the CDR3 DNA reads TGTGCCAGCAGCCCCCTTCTTGTCGCGGGACCCTACAATGAGCAGTTCTTC.

This clonotype was observed at least ten times. V is TRBV4-1 and J is TRBJ2-5; 13 nucleotides match TRBD2. The length of the CDR3 is 15 residues. V dropped 4 bases and J dropped 4; count of bases not matched to a gene: 3. Germline CDR1 MGHRA, CDR2 YSYEKL. CDR3 sequence reads: CASSLGLAGRETQYF. The CDR3 coding sequence is TGCGCCAGCAGCCTGGGACTAGCGGGGAGAGAGACCCAGTACTTC.

The chain has TRBV20-1 and TRBJ1-2; TRBD1 agrees at 8 bases. This CDR3 contains 13 residues. CDR1 is DFQATT and CDR2 is SNEGSKA in the germline V gene (reference sequence). Trimming removed 6 bases from V and 0 bases from J; junction bases left unmatched: 3. The CDR3 sequence is CSAPDRANYGYTF. The DNA for the CDR3 is TGCAGTGCGCCGGACAGGGCTAACTATGGCTACACCTTC.

This clonotype was recorded at least ten times. The rearrangement links TRBV20-1 to TRBJ1-2; 7 bases agree with TRBD1. V shed 1 base and J 9 bases; nucleotides not matched to a gene: 8. Germline V gives CDR1 DFQATT, CDR2 SNEGSKA (reference sequence). The CDR3 is made up of 13 amino acids. CDR3: CSARAGDRESYTF. CDR3 sequence (DNA): TGCAGTGCTAGAGCTGGGGACAGAGAGAGCTACACCTTC.

This chain uses TRBV7-9 with TRBJ2-7, with D tentatively TRBD1 (5 bases). Between the trimmed V and J ends, which lost 2 bases and 4 bases, there was a span of 12 bases. CDR3 length: 14 amino acids. The germline V gene has CDR1 SEHNR and CDR2 FQNEAQ (reference sequence). In nucleotides, the CDR3 is TGTGCCAGCAGCTTAAAGGGGCGTGCTTACGAGCAGTACTTC. It is translated as CASSLKGRAYEQYF.

This CDR3 is CATSRGVEEQYF. The CDR3 DNA reads TGTGCCACCAGCAGAGGTGTGGAGGAGCAGTACTTC. The V gene is TRBV15, the J gene TRBJ2-7; D is uncertain. The V and J ends lost 1 base and 7 bases respectively, with 8 bases between them. The CDR3 has 12 amino acids. The germline V gene encodes CDR1 LNHNV and CDR2 YYDKDF (reference sequence).

This clonotype has just a few counts. This sequence joins TRBV11-2 and TRBJ2-3; 11 positions match TRBD2. There are 20 residues in the CDR3. CDR1 is SGHAT and CDR2 is FQNNGV in the germline V gene. Trimming took 3 bases from V and 2 from J; bases not matched to a gene: 16. The CDR3 is CASSFYLAGGYRRTTDTQYF. CDR3 in DNA: TGTGCCAGCAGCTTCTATCTAGCGGGAGGTTACCGTAGGACCACAGATACGCAGTATTTT.

This clonotype was seen once. This chain links TRBV24-1 with TRBJ2-5; maybe TRBD1 (5 bases). The CDR3 is 14 residues long. From germline, CDR1 is KGHDR and CDR2 SFDVKD. V dropped 7 bases and J dropped 0 bases, with 11 bases sitting between them. The CDR3 region has the DNA TGTGCCACCAGCGACGACAGCTACCAAGAGACCCAGTACTTC. Protein sequence: CATSDDSYQETQYF.

In its sample, this clonotype was seen a few times. V and J are TRBV28 and TRBJ2-7; TRBD1 matches 8 bases. The CDR3 covers 14 residues. After removal of 6 bases from V and 4 bases from J, the junction contained 8 bases not matched to a gene. Germline-derived CDR1 and CDR2 are MDHEN and SYDVKM. CDR3 in amino acids: CASRVGQAIYEQYF. CDR3 bases: TGTGCCAGCAGGGTGGGACAGGCGATATACGAGCAGTACTTC.

This clonotype was picked up a small number of times. The chain joins TRBV6-1 to TRBJ2-7; the D gene is possibly TRBD1 (5 bases). Trimming stripped 8 bases from V and 2 bases from J, with 16 bases between. There are 14 residues in the CDR3. Germline loops: CDR1 MNHNS, CDR2 SASEGT. The CDR3: CASPNGAGTYEQYF. Written as DNA, the CDR3 is TGTGCCAGCCCGAATGGGGCAGGGACCTACGAGCAGTACTTC.

This rearrangement joins TRBV20-1 to TRBJ2-7, with 9 positions matching TRBD2. The germline gives CDR1 DFQATT, CDR2 SNEGSKA (reference sequence). CDR3 length: 13 residues. Losses at the gene ends were 4 bases for V and 6 bases for J; bases not matched to a gene: 7. The CDR3 DNA is TGCAGTGCTAACATAGCGGGAGACCCCGAGCAGTACTTC. It codes for CSANIAGDPEQYF.

This clonotype was picked up a small number of times. This CDR3 is CASSVGPGRETQYF. Written as DNA, the CDR3 is TGTGCCAGCAGCGTAGGTCCGGGGCGAGAGACCCAGTACTTC. The chain recombines TRBV9 with TRBJ2-5; D may match TRBD1 or TRBD2 (5 bases each). Per germline, CDR1 SGDLS and CDR2 YYNGEE. The V and J ends lost 0 bases and 4 bases respectively, with 10 bases between them. This CDR3 comprises 14 residues.

This clonotype was recorded a few times. The chain uses TRBV20-1 and TRBJ1-4; TRBD1 is a possible D gene (6 bases). CDR3 length: 14 amino acids. Trimming took 3 bases from V and 8 from J, leaving 16 bases between them. The germline V gene encodes CDR1 DFQATT and CDR2 SNEGSKA (reference sequence). The CDR3: CSASNGGLGEKLFF. The CDR3 DNA follows: TGCAGTGCTAGTAACGGGGGGCTGGGCGAAAAACTGTTTTTT.